This record concerns one T cell receptor beta chain sequence. Its antigen specificity is not known. Per-base quality was not reported, and no clone a single base away is much larger than it. These data originate in a study of T cell therapy after organ transplantation (dated by TCRdb to the late 2010s). Regarding the research as a whole: Autologous CMV-specific T cells, expanded in vitro for about 14 days with a peptide pool of 30 HLA class I and II CMV epitopes, were used as therapy products. Patients were given up to 6 doses of T cells at 2-week intervals and were followed for 29 weeks after finishing therapy. Among the roughly 10 patients, eight were classed as clinical responders, while two were classed as nonresponders. Across 2 to 6 intravenous infusions, patients got a median of 1.92 x 10^8 CMV-specific T cells. An open-label phase I trial of autologous CMV-specific adoptive T cell therapy in solid-organ transplant recipients was the basis for the study, which was a follow-up TRBV repertoire analysis. Pretherapy peripheral blood samples were collected before commencement of T cell therapy. Long-term post-therapy samples were obtainable from only 8 of the 10 patients. Overall study results and their limits: The fold change in CD8 clonality after therapy was inversely correlated with pretherapy clonality, which suggests that less biased repertoires were more open to remodeling. Few detected expansions in nonresponders may reflect reduced sample coverage from poor CD8+ T cell yield. Before therapy, nonresponders had marked clonal expansions, and their repertoires changed minimally after therapy. Both transferred clonotypes and endogenous clonotypes not detected in the therapy products appeared to be included in post-therapy reconstitution. Because the cohort was small, confounders such as concurrent antirejection and antiviral medications could not be assessed.

The time point label of this sample denotes: before start of T cell therapy. The patients had received solid-organ transplants and had cytomegalovirus that was drug-resistant/recurrent. Ten of the trial participants were picked for repertoire analysis depending on whether post-therapy peripheral blood mononuclear cells were available. Viable CD3+CD8+CD4- lymphocytes were isolated from PBMCs by sorting on a BD FACSAria III. The Qiagen DNeasy Kit was used to extract genomic DNA from sorted cells. From its cysteine to its phenylalanine, the CDR3 spans 15 amino acids. Only CDR3 DNA is held: 45 bases, read in frame from base 1. Per the germline V gene, MRHNA is the CDR1 and SNTAGT is the CDR2. The germline V and J ends show losses of 4 bases and 4 bases respectively, and no gene match explains 7 bases of the junction. TRB CDR3 regions were amplified from genomic DNA with the immunoSEQ two-step, bias-controlled multiplex PCR assay. An Illumina NextSeq 500 was used to sequence the CDR3 libraries. The original methods were these. The immunoSEQ Analyzer platform handled the initial alignment and bioinformatics, which included bias normalization against synthetic CDR3 analogs. V, D and J gene annotation followed the IMGT database definitions. For further TRBV analyses, VDJtools version 1.1.10 and the R package tcR version 2.2.1.11 were used with default settings. For the GLIPH analysis, version 1.0 was run with default settings. To test for significant clonotype frequency changes in CDR3 sequences with at least 5 reads, a 2-sided binomial test with Benjamini-Hochberg correction (alpha = 0.01) was used. The clones in this table, taken by TCRdb from immuneACCESS, are in-frame only. Not every clone is retained; where verified, under half of the shortfall comes from an unresolved V gene, and the cause of the rest is unknown. D and trimming were read from the DNA, whereas the V and J calls and clone size are those reported in that table. Here the sample has 51,000 or so clones; approximately 94% occur a single time. 2.5% to 3.5% of the sample comes from the top ten.

This receptor was identified in a human patient who had received a solid organ transplant and had CMV disease. The input for sequencing was CD8+ T cells from blood, taken before autologous CMV-specific T cell therapy. The chain is made from TRBV6-4 and TRBJ2-1; 7 junctional bases match TRBD2. DNA sequence: TGTGCCAGCAGTGCCCGCTGGGAGGGTTACAATGAGCAGTTCTTC. It codes for CASSARWEGYNEQFF.